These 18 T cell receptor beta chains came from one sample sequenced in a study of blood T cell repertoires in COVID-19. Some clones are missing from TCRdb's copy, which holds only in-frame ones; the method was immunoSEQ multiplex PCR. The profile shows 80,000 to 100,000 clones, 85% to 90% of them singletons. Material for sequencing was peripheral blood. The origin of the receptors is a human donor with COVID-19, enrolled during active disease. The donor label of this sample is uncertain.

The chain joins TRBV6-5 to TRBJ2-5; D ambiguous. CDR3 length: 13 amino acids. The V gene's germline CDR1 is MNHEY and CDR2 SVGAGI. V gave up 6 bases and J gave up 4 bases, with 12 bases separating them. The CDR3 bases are TGTGCCAGCAGCCGCCCGGGTTTAGAGACCCAGTACTTC. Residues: CASSRPGLETQYF.

Here the CDR3 DNA reads TGTGCCAGCAGGACAGGGAACACTGAAGCTTTCTTT. Amino acids: CASRTGNTEAFF. The chain joins TRBV2 to TRBJ1-1; D possibly corresponds to TRBD1 (6 bases). The CDR3 is 12 residues long. The V gene lost 6 bases and the J gene lost 1 base, with 6 bases spanning the gap. Germline CDR1 reads SNHLY; CDR2 reads FYNNEI.

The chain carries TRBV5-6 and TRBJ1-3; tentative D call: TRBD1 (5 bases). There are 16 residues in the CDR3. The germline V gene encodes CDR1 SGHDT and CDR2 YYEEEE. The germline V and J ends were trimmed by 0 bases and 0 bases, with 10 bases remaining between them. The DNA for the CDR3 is TGTGCCAGCAGCTTGGATACAGGCATCTCTGGAAACACCATATATTTT. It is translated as CASSLDTGISGNTIYF.

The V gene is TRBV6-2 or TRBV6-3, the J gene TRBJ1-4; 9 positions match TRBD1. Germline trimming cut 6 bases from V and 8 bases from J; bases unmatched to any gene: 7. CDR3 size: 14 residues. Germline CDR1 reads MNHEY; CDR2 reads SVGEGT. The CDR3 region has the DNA TGTGCCAGCAGCCCCTGGACAGGGGTCGAAAAACTGTTTTTT. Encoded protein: CASSPWTGVEKLFF.

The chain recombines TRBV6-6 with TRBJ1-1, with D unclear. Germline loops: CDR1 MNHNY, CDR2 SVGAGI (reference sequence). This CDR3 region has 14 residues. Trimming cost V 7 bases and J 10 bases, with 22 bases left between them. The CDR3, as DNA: TGTGCCAGCACCTCCATTGATACTGCGTCCTTAGCTTTCTTT. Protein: CASTSIDTASLAFF.

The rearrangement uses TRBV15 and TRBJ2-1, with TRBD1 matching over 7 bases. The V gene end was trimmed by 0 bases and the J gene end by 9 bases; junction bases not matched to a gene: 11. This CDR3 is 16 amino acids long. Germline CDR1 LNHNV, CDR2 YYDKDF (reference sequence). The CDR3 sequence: CATSRDQTGNGGEQFF. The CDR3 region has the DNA TGTGCCACCAGCAGAGACCAGACAGGGAACGGAGGTGAGCAGTTCTTC. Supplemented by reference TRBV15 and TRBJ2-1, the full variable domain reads DAMVIQNPRYQVTQFGKPVTLSCSQTLNHNVMYWYQQKSSQAPKLLFHYYDKDFNNEADTPDNFQSRRPNTSFCFLDIRSPGLGDTAMYLCATSRDQTGNGGEQFFGPGTRLTVL.

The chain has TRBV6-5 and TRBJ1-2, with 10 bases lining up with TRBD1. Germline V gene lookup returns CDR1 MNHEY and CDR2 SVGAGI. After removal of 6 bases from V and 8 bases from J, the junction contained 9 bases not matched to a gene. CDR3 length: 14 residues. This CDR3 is CASSPTGQGKGYTF. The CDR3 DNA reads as TGTGCCAGCAGCCCCACGGGACAGGGGAAGGGCTACACCTTC.

The DNA for the CDR3 is TGTGCCAGCAGATTGGACTTGTACAATGAGCAGTTCTTC. This encodes CASRLDLYNEQFF. The genes are TRBV2 and TRBJ2-1; maybe TRBD2 (5 bases). Trimming cost V 6 bases and J 4 bases, with 10 bases left between them. Germline V gene lookup returns CDR1 SNHLY and CDR2 FYNNEI. The CDR3 runs to 13 residues.

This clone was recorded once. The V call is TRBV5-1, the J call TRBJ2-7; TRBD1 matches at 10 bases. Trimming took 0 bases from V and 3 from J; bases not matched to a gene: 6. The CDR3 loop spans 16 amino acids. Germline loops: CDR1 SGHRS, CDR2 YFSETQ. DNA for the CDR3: TGCGCCAGCAGCTTGGAAGGGACAGGGGTTAACTACGAGCAGTACTTC. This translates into CASSLEGTGVNYEQYF.

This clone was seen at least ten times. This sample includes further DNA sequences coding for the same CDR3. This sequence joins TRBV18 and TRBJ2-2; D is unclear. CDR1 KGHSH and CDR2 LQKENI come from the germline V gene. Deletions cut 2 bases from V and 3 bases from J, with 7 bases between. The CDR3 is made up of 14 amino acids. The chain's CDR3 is CASSPSEDTGELFF. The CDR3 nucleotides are TGTGCCAGCTCACCATCAGAAGACACCGGGGAGCTGTTTTTT. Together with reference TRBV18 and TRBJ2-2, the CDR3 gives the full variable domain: NAGVMQNPRHLVRRRGQEARLRCSPMKGHSHVYWYRQLPEEGLKFMVYLQKENIIDESGMPKERFSAEFPKEGPSILRIQQVVRGDSAAYFCASSPSEDTGELFFGEGSRLTVL.

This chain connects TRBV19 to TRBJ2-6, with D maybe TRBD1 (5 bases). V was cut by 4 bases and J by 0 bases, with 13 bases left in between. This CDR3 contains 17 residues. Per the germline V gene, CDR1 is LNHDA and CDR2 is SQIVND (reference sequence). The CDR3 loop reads CASSTGYFFSGANVLTF. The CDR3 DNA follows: TGTGCCAGTAGTACAGGGTATTTCTTCTCTGGGGCCAACGTCCTGACTTTC. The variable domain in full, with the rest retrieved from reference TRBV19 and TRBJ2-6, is DGGITQSPKYLFRKEGQNVTLSCEQNLNHDAMYWYRQDPGQGLRLIYYSQIVNDFQKGDIAEGYSVSREKKESFPLTVTSAQKNPTAFYLCASSTGYFFSGANVLTFGAGSRLTVL.

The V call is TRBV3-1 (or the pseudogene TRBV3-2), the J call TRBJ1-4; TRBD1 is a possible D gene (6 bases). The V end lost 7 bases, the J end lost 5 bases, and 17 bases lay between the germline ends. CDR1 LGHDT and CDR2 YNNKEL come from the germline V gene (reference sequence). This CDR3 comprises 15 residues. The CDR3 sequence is CASTNQQGGNEKLFF. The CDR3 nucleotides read TGTGCCAGCACTAACCAACAGGGAGGGAATGAAAAACTGTTTTTT.

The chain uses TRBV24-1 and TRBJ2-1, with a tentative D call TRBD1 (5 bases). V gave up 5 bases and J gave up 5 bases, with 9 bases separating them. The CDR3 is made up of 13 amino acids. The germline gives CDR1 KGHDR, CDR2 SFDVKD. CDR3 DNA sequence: TGTGCCACCAGTGGAGAAGGGGACAATGAGCAGTTCTTC. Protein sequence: CATSGEGDNEQFF.

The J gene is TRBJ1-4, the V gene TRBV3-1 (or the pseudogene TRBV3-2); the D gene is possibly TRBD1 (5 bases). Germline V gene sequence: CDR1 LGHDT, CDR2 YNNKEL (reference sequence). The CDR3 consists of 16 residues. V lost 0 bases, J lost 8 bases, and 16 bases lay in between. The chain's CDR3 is CASSQEGAAVWEKLFF. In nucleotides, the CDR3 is TGTGCCAGCAGCCAAGAAGGGGCGGCAGTCTGGGAAAAACTGTTTTTT.

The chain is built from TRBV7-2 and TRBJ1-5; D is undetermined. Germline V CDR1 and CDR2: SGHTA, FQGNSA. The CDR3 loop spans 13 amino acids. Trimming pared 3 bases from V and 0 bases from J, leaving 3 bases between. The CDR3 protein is CASSFNSNQPQHF. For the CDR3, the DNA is TGTGCCAGCAGCTTCAATAGCAATCAGCCCCAGCATTTT.

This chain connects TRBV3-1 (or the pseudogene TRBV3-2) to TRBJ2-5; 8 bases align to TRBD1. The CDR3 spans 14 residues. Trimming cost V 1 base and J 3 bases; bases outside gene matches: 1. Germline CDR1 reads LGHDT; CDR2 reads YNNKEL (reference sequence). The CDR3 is CASSQVTGEETQYF. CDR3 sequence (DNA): TGTGCCAGCAGCCAAGTGACAGGGGAAGAGACCCAGTACTTC.

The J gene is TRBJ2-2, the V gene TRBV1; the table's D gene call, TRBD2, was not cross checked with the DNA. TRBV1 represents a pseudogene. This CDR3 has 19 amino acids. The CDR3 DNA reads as TGCACCAGCAGCCAGCCCCTTCACGGGAGTTCGGTGGTTTGCGGGGAGCTGTTTTTT. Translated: CTSSQPLHGSSVVCGELFF.

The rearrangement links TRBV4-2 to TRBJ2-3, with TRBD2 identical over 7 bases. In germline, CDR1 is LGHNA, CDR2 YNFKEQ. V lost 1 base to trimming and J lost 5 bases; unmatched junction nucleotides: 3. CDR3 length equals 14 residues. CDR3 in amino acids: CASSQVQREDTQYF. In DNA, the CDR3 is TGTGCCAGCAGCCAAGTCCAGCGGGAAGATACGCAGTATTTT.